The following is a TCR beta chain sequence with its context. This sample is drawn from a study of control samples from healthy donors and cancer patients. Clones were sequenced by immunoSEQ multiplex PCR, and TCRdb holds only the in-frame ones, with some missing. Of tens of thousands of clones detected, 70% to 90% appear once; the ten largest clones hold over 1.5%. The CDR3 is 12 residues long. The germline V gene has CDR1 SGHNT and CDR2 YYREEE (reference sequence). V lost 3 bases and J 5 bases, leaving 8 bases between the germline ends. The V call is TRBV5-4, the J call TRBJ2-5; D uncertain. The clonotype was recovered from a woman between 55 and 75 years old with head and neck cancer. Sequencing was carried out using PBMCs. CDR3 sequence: CASSSYRETQYF. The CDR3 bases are TGTGCCAGCAGCTCGTACCGGGAGACCCAGTACTTC.